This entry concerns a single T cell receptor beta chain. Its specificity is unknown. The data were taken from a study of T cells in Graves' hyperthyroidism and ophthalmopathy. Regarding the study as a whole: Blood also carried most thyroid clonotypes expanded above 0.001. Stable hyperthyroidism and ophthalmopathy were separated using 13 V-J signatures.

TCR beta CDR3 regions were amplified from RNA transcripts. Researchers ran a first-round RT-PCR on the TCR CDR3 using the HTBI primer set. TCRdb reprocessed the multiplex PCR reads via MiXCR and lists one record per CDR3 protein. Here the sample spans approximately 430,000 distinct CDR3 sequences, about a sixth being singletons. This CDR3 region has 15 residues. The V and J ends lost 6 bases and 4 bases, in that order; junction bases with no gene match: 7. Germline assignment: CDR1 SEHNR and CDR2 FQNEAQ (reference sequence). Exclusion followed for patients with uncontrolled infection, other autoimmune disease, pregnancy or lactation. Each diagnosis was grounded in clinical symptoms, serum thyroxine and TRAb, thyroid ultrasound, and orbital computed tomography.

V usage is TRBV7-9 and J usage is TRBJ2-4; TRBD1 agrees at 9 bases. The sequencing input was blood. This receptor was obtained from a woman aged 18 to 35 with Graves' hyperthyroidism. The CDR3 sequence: CASSGPGQGKNIQYF. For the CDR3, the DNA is TGTGCCAGCAGTGGACCGGGACAGGGAAAAAACATTCAGTACTTC.